The 9 T cell receptor beta chains below come from one sample, sequenced in a study of blood T cell repertoires in COVID-19. The assay was immunoSEQ multiplex PCR, and TCRdb's table has in-frame clones only and misses some. This sample yields 200,000 to 250,000 clones, of which about 90% are seen a single time; more than 0.8% belongs to the top ten. Source material: peripheral blood. The receptor set was obtained from a man in his thirties or forties with COVID-19, enrolled during active disease.

This clone was seen once. In DNA form, the CDR3 reads TGTGCCAGTAGTATAGAGCGGGGCACCGGAGAAGCTTTCTTT. Protein: CASSIERGTGEAFF. The rearrangement joins TRBV19 to TRBJ1-1, with a weak D call TRBD1 (5 bases). This CDR3 spans 14 amino acids. Trimming shortened V by 0 bases and J by 8 bases, and 13 bases separated the two germline ends. The germline V gene encodes CDR1 LNHDA and CDR2 SQIVND (reference sequence).

CDR3 bases: TGCGCCAGCAGCGGTTCTAGCGGGGGGACCACAGATACGCAGTATTTT. It is translated as CASSGSSGGTTDTQYF. V gene TRBV5-1 combines with J gene TRBJ2-3; 11 bases map to TRBD2. Trimming at V came to 4 bases and at J to 2 bases, leaving 6 bases not matched to a gene. In germline, CDR1 is SGHRS, CDR2 YFSETQ. The CDR3 totals 16 residues.

The chain employs TRBV13 and TRBJ2-2; 7 bases are shared with TRBD1. The V and J ends lost 4 bases and 7 bases, in that order; junction bases with no gene match: 9. CDR3 size: 15 residues. The germline V gene has CDR1 PRHDT and CDR2 FYEKMQ (reference sequence). For the CDR3, the DNA is TGTGCCAGCAGCTCCTTACCGGGACAGCACGGGGAGCTGTTTTTT. This sequence encodes CASSSLPGQHGELFF. The complete variable domain, with remaining parts taken from reference TRBV13 and TRBJ2-2, reads AAGVIQSPRHLIKEKRETATLKCYPIPRHDTVYWYQQGPGQDPQFLISFYEKMQSDKGSIPDRFSAQQFSDYHSELNMSSLELGDSALYFCASSSLPGQHGELFFGEGSRLTVL.

In DNA form, the CDR3 reads TGTGCCAGCAGCTCGGGACAAGGTGTTACTGGGGCCAACGTCCTGACTTTC. Amino acid sequence: CASSSGQGVTGANVLTF. This chain joins TRBV7-9 and TRBJ2-6; weak D call: TRBD1 (6 bases). Germline V gene lookup returns CDR1 SEHNR and CDR2 FQNEAQ (reference sequence). V gave up 4 bases and J gave up 2 bases, with 15 bases separating them. CDR3 length equals 17 residues.

The chain has TRBV4-1 and TRBJ2-5, with D possibly TRBD1 on 6 matching bases. In germline, CDR1 is MGHRA, CDR2 YSYEKL. The ends were cut back, 0 bases at V and 5 bases at J, with 13 bases in the middle. This CDR3 has 15 amino acids. The CDR3 nucleotides are TGCGCCAGCAGCCAAGACCTAACAGGGTTTGAGACCCAGTACTTC. Amino acid sequence: CASSQDLTGFETQYF.

This sequence joins TRBV20-1 and TRBJ2-7; a possible D gene is TRBD1 (5 bases). V was clipped by 3 bases and J by 6 bases, with 9 bases between them. Germline CDR1 reads DFQATT; CDR2 reads SNEGSKA (reference sequence). The CDR3 totals 11 residues. CDR3 in DNA: TGCAGTGCTAGCCAGGGTGGCGAGCAGTACTTC. This sequence encodes CSASQGGEQYF.

The chain is built from TRBV3-1 (or the pseudogene TRBV3-2) and TRBJ1-1; 7 bases are a match to TRBD1. The CDR3 is 16 amino acids. In germline, CDR1 is LGHDT, CDR2 YNNKEL (reference sequence). The ends lost 1 base at V and 6 bases at J; junction bases unmatched: 11. CDR3 bases: TGTGCCAGCAGCCAAGGGGGTACAGGGGAGGCGGCTGAAGCTTTCTTT. Amino acids: CASSQGGTGEAAEAFF.

This clone was picked up one time. V usage is TRBV3-1 (or the pseudogene TRBV3-2) and J usage is TRBJ2-7, with TRBD2 identical over 10 bases. J lost 2 bases, V lost 5 bases, and 3 bases had no gene match. Germline V lookup: CDR1 LGHDT, CDR2 YNNKEL (reference sequence). The CDR3 consists of 14 residues. The CDR3 spells CASSLSGGAYEQYF. Here the CDR3 DNA reads TGTGCCAGCAGCTTGAGCGGGGGGGCCTACGAGCAGTACTTC.

The CDR3 DNA reads as TGCGCCAGCAGCGTAGACAGGGTAGAGACCCAGTACTTC. It codes for CASSVDRVETQYF. The rearrangement links TRBV5-1 to TRBJ2-5; 7 nucleotides match TRBD1. The CDR3 length is 13 residues. The germline V gene encodes CDR1 SGHRS and CDR2 YFSETQ. Trimming at V came to 4 bases and at J to 4 bases, leaving 4 bases not matched to a gene.